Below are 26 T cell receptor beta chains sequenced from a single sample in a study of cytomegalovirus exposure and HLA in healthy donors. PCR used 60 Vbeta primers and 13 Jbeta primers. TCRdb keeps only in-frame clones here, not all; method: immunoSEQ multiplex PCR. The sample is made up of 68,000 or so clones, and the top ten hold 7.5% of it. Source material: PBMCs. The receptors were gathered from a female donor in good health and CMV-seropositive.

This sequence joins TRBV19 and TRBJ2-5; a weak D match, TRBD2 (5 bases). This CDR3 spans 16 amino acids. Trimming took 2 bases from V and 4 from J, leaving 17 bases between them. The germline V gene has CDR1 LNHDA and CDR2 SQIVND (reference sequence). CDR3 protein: CASSIRASKEAETQYF. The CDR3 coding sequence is TGTGCCAGTAGTATAAGGGCTAGTAAGGAGGCAGAGACCCAGTACTTC.

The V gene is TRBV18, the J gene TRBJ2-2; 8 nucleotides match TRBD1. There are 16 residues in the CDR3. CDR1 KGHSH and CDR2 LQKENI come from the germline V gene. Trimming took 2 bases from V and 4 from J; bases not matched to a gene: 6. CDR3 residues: CASSPGGQVTTGELFF. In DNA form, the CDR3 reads TGTGCCAGCTCACCAGGGGGACAGGTCACCACCGGGGAGCTGTTTTTT. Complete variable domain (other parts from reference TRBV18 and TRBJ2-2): NAGVMQNPRHLVRRRGQEARLRCSPMKGHSHVYWYRQLPEEGLKFMVYLQKENIIDESGMPKERFSAEFPKEGPSILRIQQVVRGDSAAYFCASSPGGQVTTGELFFGEGSRLTVL.

Written as DNA, the CDR3 is TGTGCCAGCAGCTTTACGAACACCGGGGAGCTGTTTTTT. This codes for CASSFTNTGELFF. The chain links TRBV7-2 to TRBJ2-2; no clear D. Trimming removed 3 bases at V and 0 bases at J, with 2 bases between. CDR3 length: 13 amino acids. Germline V gives CDR1 SGHTA, CDR2 FQGNSA. Full variable domain (remainder filled in from reference TRBV7-2 and TRBJ2-2): GAGVSQSPSNKVTEKGKDVELRCDPISGHTALYWYRQSLGQGLEFLIYFQGNSAPDKSGLPSDRFSAERTGGSVSTLTIQRTQQEDSAVYLCASSFTNTGELFFGEGSRLTVL.

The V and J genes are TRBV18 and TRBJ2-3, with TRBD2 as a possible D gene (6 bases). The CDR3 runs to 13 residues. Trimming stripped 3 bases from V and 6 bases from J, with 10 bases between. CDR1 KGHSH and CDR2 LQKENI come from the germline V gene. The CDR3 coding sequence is TGTGCCAGCTCACCGAACCGGGGGGATACGCAGTATTTT. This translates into CASSPNRGDTQYF.

The CDR3, as DNA: TGTGCCAGCAGTTTGGTCGGGAACGGCAATCAGCCCCAGCATTTT. Its translation is CASSLVGNGNQPQHF. This chain links TRBV27 with TRBJ1-5; no clear D gene. V lost 3 bases and J 2 bases, leaving 11 bases between the germline ends. CDR3 length: 15 residues. Germline CDR1 is MNHEY and CDR2 is SMNVEV (reference sequence).

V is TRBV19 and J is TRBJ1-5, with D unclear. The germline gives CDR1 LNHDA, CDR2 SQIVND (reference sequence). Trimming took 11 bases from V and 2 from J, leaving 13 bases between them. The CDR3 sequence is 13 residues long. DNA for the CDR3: TGTGCCTCGGACCTGAGGGGCAATCAGCCCCAGCATTTT. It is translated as CASDLRGNQPQHF. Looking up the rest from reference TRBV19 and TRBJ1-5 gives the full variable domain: DGGITQSPKYLFRKEGQNVTLSCEQNLNHDAMYWYRQDPGQGLRLIYYSQIVNDFQKGDIAEGYSVSREKKESFPLTVTSAQKNPTAFYLCASDLRGNQPQHFGDGTRLSIL.

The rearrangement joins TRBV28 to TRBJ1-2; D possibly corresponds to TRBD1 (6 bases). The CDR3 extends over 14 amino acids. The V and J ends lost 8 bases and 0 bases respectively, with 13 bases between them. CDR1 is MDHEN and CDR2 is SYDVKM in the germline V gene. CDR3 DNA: TGTGCCAGCTGGTTGGGGACATCTAACTATGGCTACACCTTC. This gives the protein CASWLGTSNYGYTF.

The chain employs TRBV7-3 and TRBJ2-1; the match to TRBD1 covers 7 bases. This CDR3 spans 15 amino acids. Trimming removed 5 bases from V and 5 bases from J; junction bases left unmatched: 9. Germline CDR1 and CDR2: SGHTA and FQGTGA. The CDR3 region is CASSPQGVSDNEQFF. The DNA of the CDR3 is TGTGCCAGCAGCCCCCAGGGGGTATCCGACAATGAGCAGTTCTTC.

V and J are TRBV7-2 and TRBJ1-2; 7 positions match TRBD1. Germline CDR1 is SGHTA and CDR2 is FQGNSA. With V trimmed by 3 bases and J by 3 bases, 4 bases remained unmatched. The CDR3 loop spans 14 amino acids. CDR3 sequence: CASSLRQGDYGYTF. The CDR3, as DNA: TGTGCCAGCAGCTTGCGACAGGGAGACTATGGCTACACCTTC.

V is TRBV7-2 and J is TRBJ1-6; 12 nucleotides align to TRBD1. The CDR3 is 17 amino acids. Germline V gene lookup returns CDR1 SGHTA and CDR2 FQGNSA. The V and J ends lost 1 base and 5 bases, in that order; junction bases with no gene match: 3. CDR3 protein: CASSLVGTGGDNSPLHF. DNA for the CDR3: TGTGCCAGCAGCTTAGTAGGGACAGGGGGCGATAATTCACCCCTCCACTTT.

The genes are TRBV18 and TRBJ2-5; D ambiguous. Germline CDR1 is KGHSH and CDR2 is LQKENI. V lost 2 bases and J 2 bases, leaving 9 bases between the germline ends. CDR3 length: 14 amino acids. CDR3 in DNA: TGTGCCAGCTCACCAGTTGAGATTCAAGAGACCCAGTACTTC. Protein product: CASSPVEIQETQYF.

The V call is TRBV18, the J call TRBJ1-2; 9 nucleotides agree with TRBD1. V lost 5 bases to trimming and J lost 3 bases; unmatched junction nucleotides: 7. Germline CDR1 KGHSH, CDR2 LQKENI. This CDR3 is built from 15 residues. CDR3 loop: CASSEWTGADYGYTF. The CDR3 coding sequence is TGTGCCAGCTCAGAGTGGACAGGGGCCGACTATGGCTACACCTTC.

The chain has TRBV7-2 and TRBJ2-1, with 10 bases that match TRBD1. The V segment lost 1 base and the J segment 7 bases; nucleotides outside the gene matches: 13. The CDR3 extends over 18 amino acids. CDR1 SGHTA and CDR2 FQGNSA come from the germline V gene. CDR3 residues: CASSLDGQGGVFTNEQFF. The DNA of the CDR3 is TGTGCCAGCAGCTTAGATGGACAGGGGGGAGTATTTACGAATGAGCAGTTCTTC. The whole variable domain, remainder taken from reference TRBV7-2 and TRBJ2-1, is GAGVSQSPSNKVTEKGKDVELRCDPISGHTALYWYRQSLGQGLEFLIYFQGNSAPDKSGLPSDRFSAERTGGSVSTLTIQRTQQEDSAVYLCASSLDGQGGVFTNEQFFGPGTRLTVL.

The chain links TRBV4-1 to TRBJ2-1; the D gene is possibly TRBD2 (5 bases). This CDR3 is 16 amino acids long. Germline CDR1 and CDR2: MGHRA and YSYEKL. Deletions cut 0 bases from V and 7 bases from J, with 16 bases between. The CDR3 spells CASSQDFEGIVNEQFF. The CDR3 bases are TGCGCCAGCAGCCAAGATTTTGAGGGTATTGTGAATGAGCAGTTCTTC.

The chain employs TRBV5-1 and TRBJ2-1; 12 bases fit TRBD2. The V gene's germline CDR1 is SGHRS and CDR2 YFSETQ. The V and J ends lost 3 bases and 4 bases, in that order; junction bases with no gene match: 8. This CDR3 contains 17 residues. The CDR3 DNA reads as TGCGCCAGCAGCTCCGCTAGCGGGAGGGGAGGGTACAATGAGCAGTTCTTC. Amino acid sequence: CASSSASGRGGYNEQFF.

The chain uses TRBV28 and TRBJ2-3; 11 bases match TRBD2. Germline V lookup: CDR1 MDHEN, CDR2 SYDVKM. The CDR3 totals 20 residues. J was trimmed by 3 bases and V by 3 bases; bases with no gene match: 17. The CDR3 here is CASSFFSASGGLSGTDTQYF. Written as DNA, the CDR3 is TGTGCCAGCAGTTTCTTTTCGGCTAGCGGGGGGCTGAGTGGGACAGATACGCAGTATTTT.

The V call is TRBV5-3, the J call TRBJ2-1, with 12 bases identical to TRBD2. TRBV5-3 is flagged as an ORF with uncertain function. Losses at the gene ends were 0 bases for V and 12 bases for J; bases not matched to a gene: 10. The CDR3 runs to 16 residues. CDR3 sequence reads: CARSLDGPSGGAVQFF. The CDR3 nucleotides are TGTGCCAGAAGCTTGGATGGCCCTAGCGGGGGGGCCGTGCAGTTCTTC.

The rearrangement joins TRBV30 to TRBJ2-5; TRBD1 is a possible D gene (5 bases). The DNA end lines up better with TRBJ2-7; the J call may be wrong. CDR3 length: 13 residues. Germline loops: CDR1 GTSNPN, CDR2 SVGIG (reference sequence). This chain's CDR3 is CAWSKVQGHEQYF. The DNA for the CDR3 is TGTGCCTGGAGTAAAGTCCAGGGCCACGAGCAGTACTTC.

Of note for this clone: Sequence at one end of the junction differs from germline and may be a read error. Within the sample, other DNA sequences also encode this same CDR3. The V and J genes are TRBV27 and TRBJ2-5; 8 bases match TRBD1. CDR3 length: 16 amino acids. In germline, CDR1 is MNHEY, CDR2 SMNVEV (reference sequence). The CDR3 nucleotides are TGCGCCAGCAGTCCCGGACAGGGACGGGGGCAAGAGACCCAGTACTTC. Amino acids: CASSPGQGRGQETQYF.

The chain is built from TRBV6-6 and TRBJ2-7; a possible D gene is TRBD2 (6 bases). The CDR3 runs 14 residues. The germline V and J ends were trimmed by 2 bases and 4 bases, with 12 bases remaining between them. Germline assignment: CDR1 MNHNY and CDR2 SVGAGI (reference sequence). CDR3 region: CASSYGGGTYEQYF. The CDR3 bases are TGTGCCAGCAGTTACGGGGGAGGAACATACGAGCAGTACTTC.

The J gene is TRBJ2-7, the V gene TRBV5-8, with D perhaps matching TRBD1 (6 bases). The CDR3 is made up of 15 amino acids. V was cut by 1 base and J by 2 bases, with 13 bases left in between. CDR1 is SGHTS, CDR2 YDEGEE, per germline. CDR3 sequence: CASSLKGTLPYEQYF. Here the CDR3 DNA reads TGTGCCAGCAGCTTGAAAGGGACACTACCCTACGAGCAGTACTTC.

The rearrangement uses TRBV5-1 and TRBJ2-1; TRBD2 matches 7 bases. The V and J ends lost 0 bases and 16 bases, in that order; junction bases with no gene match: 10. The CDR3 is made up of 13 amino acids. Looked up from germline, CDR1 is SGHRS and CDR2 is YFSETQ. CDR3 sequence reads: CASSLGGGDEEFF. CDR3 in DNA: TGCGCCAGCAGCTTGGGGGGAGGGGATGAAGAATTCTTC.

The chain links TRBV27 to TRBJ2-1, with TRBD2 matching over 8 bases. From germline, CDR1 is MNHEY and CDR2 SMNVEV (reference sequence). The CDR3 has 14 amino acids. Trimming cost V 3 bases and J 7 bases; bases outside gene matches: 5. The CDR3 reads CASSFKRESNEQFF. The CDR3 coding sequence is TGTGCCAGCAGTTTCAAGCGGGAGAGTAATGAGCAGTTCTTC.

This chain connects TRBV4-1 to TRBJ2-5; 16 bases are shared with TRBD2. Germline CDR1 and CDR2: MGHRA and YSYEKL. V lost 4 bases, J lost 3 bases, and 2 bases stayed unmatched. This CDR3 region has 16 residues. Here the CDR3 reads CASSLGLAGGEETQYF. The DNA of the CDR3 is TGCGCCAGCAGCCTGGGACTAGCGGGAGGGGAAGAGACCCAGTACTTC.

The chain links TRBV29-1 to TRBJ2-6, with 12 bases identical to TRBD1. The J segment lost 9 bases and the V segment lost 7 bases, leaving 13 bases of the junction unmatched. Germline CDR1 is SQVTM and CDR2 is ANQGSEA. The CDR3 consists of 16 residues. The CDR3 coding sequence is TGCAGCGCACCGGGACAGGGGGCTAACGGAGGCAACGTCCTGACTTTC. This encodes CSAPGQGANGGNVLTF.

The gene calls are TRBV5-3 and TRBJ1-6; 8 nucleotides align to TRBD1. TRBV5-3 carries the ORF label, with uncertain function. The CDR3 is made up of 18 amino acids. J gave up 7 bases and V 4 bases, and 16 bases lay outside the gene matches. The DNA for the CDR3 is TGTGCCAGAAGCGCAAACTCGGACAGGGACTTCGGGAATTCACCCCTCCACTTT. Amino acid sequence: CARSANSDRDFGNSPLHF.